The 9 T cell receptor beta chains below come from one sample, sequenced in a study of PD-L1 blockade in urothelial cancer. Clones were sequenced by immunoSEQ multiplex PCR, and TCRdb holds only the in-frame ones, with some missing. The table shows 55,000 to 70,000 clones, with approximately 80% occurring only once. The specimen comprised PBMCs, sampled around atezolizumab (anti-PD-L1) treatment. The source is a man aged 70 or older with urothelial cancer.

This clone was picked up one time. The genes are TRBV5-1 and TRBJ2-2; D uncertain. CDR3 length: 12 amino acids. V lost 5 bases, J lost 6 bases, and 8 bases lay in between. In germline, CDR1 is SGHRS, CDR2 YFSETQ. The chain's CDR3 is CASSPKPGELFF. CDR3 bases: TGCGCCAGCAGTCCCAAGCCCGGGGAGCTGTTTTTT.

The chain combines TRBV11-3 with TRBJ1-1; the D is unclear. Trimming pared 5 bases from V and 3 bases from J, leaving 13 bases between. The germline gives CDR1 SGHNT, CDR2 YENEEA. The CDR3 runs 14 residues. CDR3 DNA: TGTGCCAGCAGCCCTTCCGGGGTTCACACTGAAGCTTTCTTT. Its translation is CASSPSGVHTEAFF.

The chain joins TRBV4-1 to TRBJ1-1, with 8 bases aligning to TRBD1. This CDR3 spans 15 amino acids. V gave up 4 bases and J gave up 4 bases; unmatched junction bases: 8. Germline CDR1 MGHRA, CDR2 YSYEKL. The CDR3 DNA reads TGCGCCAGCAGCCGGGGACAGGCTTGGGGCACTGAAGCTTTCTTT. This sequence encodes CASSRGQAWGTEAFF.

This clone was seen a few times. The rearrangement joins TRBV18 to TRBJ1-2; 10 nucleotides agree with TRBD1. The CDR3 has 15 residues. Germline values: CDR1 KGHSH, CDR2 LQKENI. V lost 3 bases to trimming and J lost 6 bases; unmatched junction nucleotides: 7. The CDR3 reads CASSPFGTGANGYTF. In DNA, the CDR3 is TGTGCCAGCTCACCTTTCGGGACAGGGGCGAATGGCTACACCTTC.

The chain joins TRBV7-9 to TRBJ2-5; no reliable D call. V was cut by 1 base and J by 6 bases, with 3 bases left in between. There are 11 residues in the CDR3. CDR1 is SEHNR and CDR2 is FQNEAQ in the germline V gene (reference sequence). This CDR3 is CASSLGQTQYF. CDR3 in DNA: TGTGCCAGCAGCTTAGGGCAGACCCAGTACTTC.

The CDR3 reads CASIWANDPTSDTQYF. Here the CDR3 DNA reads TGTGCCAGCATTTGGGCTAATGACCCTACATCGGATACGCAGTATTTT. This chain connects TRBV2 to TRBJ2-3; the D is unclear. This CDR3 contains 16 residues. The V gene lost 7 bases and the J gene lost 6 bases, with 23 bases spanning the gap. Looked up from germline, CDR1 is SNHLY and CDR2 is FYNNEI.

This clone was recorded a few times. This chain connects TRBV6-1 to TRBJ1-5, with D unclear. Germline-derived CDR1 and CDR2 are MNHNS and SASEGT. The CDR3 runs to 15 residues. The V and J ends lost 7 bases and 0 bases respectively, with 13 bases between them. In DNA form, the CDR3 reads TGTGCCAGCACCACGGCGGGGATTAGCAATCAGCCCCAGCATTTT. Its translation: CASTTAGISNQPQHF.

This chain links TRBV30 with TRBJ2-4, with D possibly being TRBD1 (6 bases). Germline V gene lookup returns CDR1 GTSNPN and CDR2 SVGIG (reference sequence). V was pared by 1 base and J by 4 bases, with 8 bases between. There are 13 residues in the CDR3. The CDR3 nucleotides are TGTGCCTGGAGTGCTGGACAGAAAAACATTCAGTACTTC. This gives the protein CAWSAGQKNIQYF.

The rearrangement joins TRBV29-1 to TRBJ2-1; TRBD1 matches 8 bases. Germline values: CDR1 SQVTM, CDR2 ANQGSEA. The CDR3 totals 14 residues. J gave up 6 bases and V 2 bases, and 6 bases lay outside the gene matches. CDR3 in DNA: TGCAGCGTTGAAAAGGACAGGGTGTGCAATGAGCAGTTCTTC. This translates into CSVEKDRVCNEQFF.